Sequencing of this T cell receptor beta chain was carried out in a study of blood T cells in healthy people across ages. The use of a sample-barcoded 5' primer and a J-beta primer mix characterized a second PCR of roughly 6 to 11 cycles. TCRdb re-called the 5' RACE reads with MiXCR, one entry per CDR3 protein. The table records 630,000 or so distinct CDR3 sequences, roughly 32% of them present only once. Comment on this clonotype: A junction boundary mismatches the germline segment, possibly from a read error.

This CDR3 contains 16 residues. In germline, CDR1 is DFQATT, CDR2 SNEGSKA (reference sequence). J is TRBJ2-3 and V is TRBV20-1; maybe TRBD1 (5 bases). The sequence was collected from a woman of 80 years or more in good health. Specimen: blood. DNA for the CDR3: TGCAGTGCTAGCCCTTTTGGGGCGGAGCGCACGGATACGCAGTATTTT. It codes for CSASPFGAERTDTQYF.